Listed here are 26 T cell receptor beta chains from one sample, sequenced in a study of cytomegalovirus exposure and HLA in healthy donors (dated by TCRdb to the late 2010s). The library was prepared using the immunoSEQ multiplex PCR assay. For the multiplex PCR, a mixture combining 60 forward primers for TCR Vbeta segments and 13 reverse primers for TCR Jbeta segments was used. TCRdb mirrors the immuneACCESS table, restricted to in-frame sequences. Some clones are absent from its copies; in checked studies, under half trace to an unresolved V gene, and the reason for the others is unknown. Counted in this sample were under 200,000 clones; approximately 80% of them appeared once. Clones ranked in the top ten supply about 0.5% of the sample. The sequenced sample was PBMCs. These receptor sequences come from a woman aged 45-60 years in good health and CMV-seronegative.

The chain carries TRBV19 and TRBJ2-2; TRBD1 matches at 7 bases. The CDR3 is 16 residues long. The V gene's germline CDR1 is LNHDA and CDR2 SQIVND (reference sequence). The ends lost 6 bases at V and 5 bases at J; junction bases unmatched: 12. CDR3 in amino acids: CASSRTGVEETGELFF. As DNA, the CDR3 is TGTGCCAGTAGCCGAACAGGGGTAGAAGAAACCGGGGAGCTGTTTTTT.

The chain combines TRBV5-4 with TRBJ1-1; tentative D call: TRBD1 (5 bases). The V and J ends lost 4 bases and 1 base respectively, with 8 bases between them. The CDR3 covers 13 residues. The V gene's germline CDR1 is SGHNT and CDR2 YYREEE (reference sequence). The CDR3 coding sequence is TGTGCCAGCAGCCCGGACAAGAACACTGAAGCTTTCTTT. Residues: CASSPDKNTEAFF.

The V call is TRBV27, the J call TRBJ2-5, with D unclear. The V gene's germline CDR1 is MNHEY and CDR2 SMNVEV (reference sequence). Trimming stripped 8 bases from V and 5 bases from J, with 12 bases between. This CDR3 contains 12 residues. CDR3 sequence (DNA): TGTGCCAGCGGCCGTCCTTGGGAGACCCAGTACTTC. Its protein is CASGRPWETQYF.

V is TRBV7-9 and J is TRBJ2-7, with TRBD2 as a possible D gene (5 bases). This CDR3 region has 14 residues. V lost 5 bases and J 3 bases, leaving 14 bases between the germline ends. CDR1 and CDR2 (germline): SEHNR, FQNEAQ (reference sequence). The CDR3 sequence: CASSRDFGNYEQYF. The CDR3 coding sequence is TGTGCCAGCAGCAGGGATTTCGGGAACTACGAGCAGTACTTC. The full variable domain, in which reference TRBV7-9 and TRBJ2-7 provide the parts outside the CDR3, is DTGVSQNPRHKITKRGQNVTFRCDPISEHNRLYWYRQTLGQGPEFLTYFQNEAQLEKSRLLSDRFSAERPKGSFSTLEIQRTEQGDSAMYLCASSRDFGNYEQYFGPGTRLTVT.

This sequence joins TRBV28 and TRBJ1-5; perhaps TRBD1 as D (5 bases). The germline gives CDR1 MDHEN, CDR2 SYDVKM. Trimming shortened V by 7 bases and J by 4 bases, and 17 bases separated the two germline ends. The CDR3 has 15 amino acids. Here the CDR3 DNA reads TGTGCCAGCAACCCTGATCCACAGGCTAATCAGCCCCAGCATTTT. It yields the protein CASNPDPQANQPQHF.

The chain couples TRBV10-1 to TRBJ1-1; 10 bases align to TRBD1. This CDR3 spans 13 amino acids. Germline CDR1 WNHNN, CDR2 SYGVQD (reference sequence). V shed 3 bases, J shed 13 bases, and the junction held 8 bases outside the gene matches. CDR3 DNA: TGCGCCAGCAGTGAACCGGGACAGGGGAGTCTTTTCTTT. Its translation is CASSEPGQGSLFF.

The chain links TRBV6-1 to TRBJ2-2; TRBD1 is a possible D gene (5 bases). This CDR3 has 14 residues. CDR1 MNHNS and CDR2 SASEGT come from the germline V gene. Deletions cut 7 bases from V and 6 bases from J, with 15 bases between. CDR3 amino acids: CASIQLQGAGELFF. DNA for the CDR3: TGTGCCAGCATCCAACTCCAGGGTGCCGGGGAGCTGTTTTTT.

V usage is TRBV28 and J usage is TRBJ2-3, with D possibly TRBD1 on 6 matching bases. The ends were cut back, 3 bases at V and 8 bases at J, with 12 bases in the middle. The germline CDR1 and CDR2 sequences are MDHEN and SYDVKM. CDR3 length equals 13 residues. The CDR3 sequence: CASSLGAEGTQYF. DNA for the CDR3: TGTGCCAGCAGTTTGGGGGCTGAGGGTACGCAGTATTTT. Combining the CDR3 with reference TRBV28 and TRBJ2-3 gives the whole variable domain DVKVTQSSRYLVKRTGEKVFLECVQDMDHENMFWYRQDPGLGLRLIYFSYDVKMKEKGDIPEGYSVSREKKERFSLILESASTNQTSMYLCASSLGAEGTQYFGPGTRLTVL.

This clone was counted only a few times. This sequence joins TRBV30 and TRBJ2-1; 10 bases map to TRBD2. The CDR3 sequence is 14 residues long. V was pared by 2 bases and J by 4 bases, with 2 bases of the junction left unmatched. Germline CDR1 GTSNPN, CDR2 SVGIG (reference sequence). In nucleotides, the CDR3 is TGTGCCTGGAGTAGCGGGGGGGGGTACAATGAGCAGTTCTTC. Translation gives CAWSSGGGYNEQFF.

V and J are TRBV27 and TRBJ2-7; 7 bases agree with TRBD2. CDR1 and CDR2 (germline): MNHEY, SMNVEV (reference sequence). V shed 5 bases, J shed 2 bases, and the junction held 6 bases outside the gene matches. This CDR3 spans 14 amino acids. CDR3 in amino acids: CASSRASGTYEQYF. Here the CDR3 DNA reads TGTGCCAGCAGTCGGGCTAGCGGAACCTACGAGCAGTACTTC.

The rearrangement links TRBV11-3 to TRBJ2-5, with 9 bases that match TRBD2. Germline V gene sequence: CDR1 SGHNT, CDR2 YENEEA. V shed 7 bases, J shed 2 bases, and the junction held 5 bases outside the gene matches. There are 14 residues in the CDR3. CDR3 region: CASKKRGEQETQYF. The CDR3, as DNA: TGTGCCAGCAAGAAGCGGGGGGAGCAAGAGACCCAGTACTTC.

The CDR3 sequence is CASSRVGTGLKQYF. In DNA form, the CDR3 reads TGTGCCAGCAGCCGGGTGGGGACAGGGCTAAAGCAGTACTTC. The chain uses TRBV11-2 and TRBJ2-7, with 9 bases aligning to TRBD1. CDR3 length: 14 amino acids. Germline assignment: CDR1 SGHAT and CDR2 FQNNGV. After removal of 5 bases from V and 8 bases from J, the junction contained 10 bases not matched to a gene.

This clone was seen more than once but under ten times. This chain connects TRBV28 to TRBJ2-7, with D unresolved. CDR3 length: 11 amino acids. Germline loops: CDR1 MDHEN, CDR2 SYDVKM. The germline V and J ends were trimmed by 6 bases and 7 bases, with 10 bases remaining between them. The chain's CDR3 is CASSGGGEQYF. As DNA, the CDR3 is TGTGCCAGCAGCGGCGGTGGTGAGCAGTACTTC.

This clone was seen a few times. The gene calls are TRBV7-9 and TRBJ1-1, with 10 bases lining up with TRBD1. The V gene end was trimmed by 4 bases and the J gene end by 10 bases; junction bases not matched to a gene: 15. Germline CDR1 is SEHNR and CDR2 is FQNEAQ (reference sequence). The CDR3 covers 16 residues. CDR3 region: CASSSNSDRGVLGAFF. The DNA for the CDR3 is TGTGCCAGCAGCTCCAACTCGGACAGGGGGGTTTTGGGAGCTTTCTTT.

The chain employs TRBV28 and TRBJ2-7; 7 bases line up with TRBD1. CDR3 length: 14 residues. CDR1 and CDR2 from the germline V gene are MDHEN and SYDVKM. V gave up 5 bases and J gave up 7 bases; unmatched junction bases: 11. The CDR3: CASSPLTGVREQYF. The DNA for the CDR3 is TGTGCCAGCAGTCCCCTTACAGGGGTAAGAGAGCAGTACTTC.

The V and J genes are TRBV6-1 and TRBJ2-5; no definite D call. Trimming removed 5 bases from V and 3 bases from J, with 19 bases in between. Germline CDR1 MNHNS, CDR2 SASEGT. This CDR3 contains 16 residues. The CDR3 DNA is TGTGCCAGCAGTAAAGAACCCACCCTACCGAAAGAGACCCAGTACTTC. Its translation is CASSKEPTLPKETQYF.

This clone was counted a single time. The chain joins TRBV9 to TRBJ2-7; 8 bases are shared with TRBD2. Trimming cost V 4 bases and J 5 bases; bases outside gene matches: 8. The CDR3 runs 14 residues. The germline V gene has CDR1 SGDLS and CDR2 YYNGEE. The CDR3 protein is CASSPRGGRDEQYF. DNA for the CDR3: TGTGCCAGCAGCCCCCGGGGGGGACGGGACGAGCAGTACTTC.

This clone has a handful of counts. The DNA for the CDR3 is TGCGCCAGCAGCGTAGCGGGGGACGACTATGGCTACACCTTC. It codes for CASSVAGDDYGYTF. The chain joins TRBV5-1 to TRBJ1-2; D is possibly TRBD1 (5 bases). This CDR3 is 14 amino acids long. The germline V and J ends were trimmed by 4 bases and 3 bases, with 13 bases remaining between them. Germline lookup yields CDR1 SGHRS and CDR2 YFSETQ.

This clone was picked up one time. The gene calls are TRBV7-9 and TRBJ1-3; D remains unclear. V lost 3 bases to trimming and J lost 1 base, with 10 bases between them. There are 15 residues in the CDR3. The germline V gene encodes CDR1 SEHNR and CDR2 FQNEAQ (reference sequence). CDR3 DNA: TGTGCCAGCAGCTTGACAACTGAATCTGGAAACACCATATATTTT. It codes for CASSLTTESGNTIYF.

This rearrangement joins TRBV5-1 to TRBJ2-7; D ambiguous. Trimming shortened V by 2 bases and J by 4 bases, and 10 bases separated the two germline ends. CDR3 size: 13 residues. From germline, CDR1 is SGHRS and CDR2 YFSETQ. CDR3 amino acids: CASSFNFVYEQYF. CDR3 sequence (DNA): TGCGCCAGCAGCTTTAATTTCGTTTACGAGCAGTACTTC.

The chain links TRBV7-2 to TRBJ2-5; 7 nucleotides agree with TRBD1. The end of the DNA fits TRBJ2-7 better, so the J call may be wrong. The CDR3 runs 14 residues. CDR1 is SGHTA and CDR2 is FQGNSA in the germline V gene. In DNA form, the CDR3 reads TGTGCCAGCAGATGGACCGGGACAGTTTCCGAGCAGTACTTC. Translation gives CASRWTGTVSEQYF.

The rearrangement joins TRBV7-3 to TRBJ1-1; perhaps TRBD1 as D (6 bases). The CDR3 contains 17 residues. Germline values: CDR1 SGHTA, CDR2 FQGTGA. The V end was cut by 4 bases, the J end by 5 bases, with 23 bases between. The CDR3 reads CASSSSSGTSVRTEAFF. The CDR3 DNA follows: TGTGCCAGCAGCTCATCTTCCGGGACATCGGTCAGAACTGAAGCTTTCTTT.

The chain uses TRBV5-8 and TRBJ2-2, with 8 bases aligning to TRBD2. Germline CDR1 reads SGHTS; CDR2 reads YDEGEE. Trimming at V came to 0 bases and at J to 3 bases, leaving 4 bases not matched to a gene. The CDR3 is 16 amino acids. The CDR3 nucleotides are TGTGCCAGCAGCTTGGCCGGGGGGGTCGACACCGGGGAGCTGTTTTTT. Its protein is CASSLAGGVDTGELFF. Combining the CDR3 with reference TRBV5-8 and TRBJ2-2 gives the whole variable domain EAGVTQSPTHLIKTRGQQATLRCSPISGHTSVYWYQQALGLGLQFLLWYDEGEERNRGNFPPRFSGRQFPNYSSELNVNALELEDSALYLCASSLAGGVDTGELFFGEGSRLTVL.

The V and J genes are TRBV7-3 and TRBJ2-1, with D maybe TRBD2 (6 bases). Germline V lookup: CDR1 SGHTA, CDR2 FQGTGA. Trimming stripped 0 bases from V and 1 base from J, with 7 bases between. The CDR3 is 15 amino acids. The chain's CDR3 is CASSLTRDSYNEQFF. As DNA, the CDR3 is TGTGCCAGCAGCTTAACGCGGGATTCCTACAATGAGCAGTTCTTC.

CDR3 residues: CASRRAGAGNTIYF. For the CDR3, the DNA is TGTGCCAGCCGAAGGGCGGGGGCTGGAAACACCATATATTTT. This chain joins TRBV28 and TRBJ1-3; weak D call: TRBD1 (5 bases). Germline CDR1 is MDHEN and CDR2 is SYDVKM. V was pared by 8 bases and J by 2 bases, with 13 bases between. CDR3 length: 14 residues.

This chain links TRBV5-6 with TRBJ1-2; D is possibly TRBD1 (5 bases). The V and J ends lost 4 bases and 4 bases respectively, with 14 bases between them. The CDR3 totals 14 residues. Germline CDR1 SGHDT, CDR2 YYEEEE. The CDR3 DNA is TGTGCCAGCAGCCGGTTCAGGGTGGCCTATGGCTACACCTTC. Its translation is CASSRFRVAYGYTF.